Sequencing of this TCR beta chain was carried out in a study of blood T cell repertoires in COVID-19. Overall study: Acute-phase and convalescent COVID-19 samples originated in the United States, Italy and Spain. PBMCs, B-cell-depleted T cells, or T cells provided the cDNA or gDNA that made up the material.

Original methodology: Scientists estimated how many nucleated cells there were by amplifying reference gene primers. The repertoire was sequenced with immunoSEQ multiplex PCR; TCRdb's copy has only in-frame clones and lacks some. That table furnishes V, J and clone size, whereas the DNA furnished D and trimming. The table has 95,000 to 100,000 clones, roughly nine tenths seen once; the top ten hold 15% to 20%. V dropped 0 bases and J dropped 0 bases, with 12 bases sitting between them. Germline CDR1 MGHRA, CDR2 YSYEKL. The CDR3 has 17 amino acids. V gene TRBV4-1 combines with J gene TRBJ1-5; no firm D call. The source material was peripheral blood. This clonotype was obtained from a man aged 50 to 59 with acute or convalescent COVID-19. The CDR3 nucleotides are TGCGCCAGCAGCCAAGATACCCGGTACTATAGCAATCAGCCCCAGCATTTT. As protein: CASSQDTRYYSNQPQHF.